This TCR beta chain emerged from a study of cytomegalovirus exposure and HLA in healthy donors. Study-level results: In an earlier analysis, most TCR beta V segments were productive about 87% or about 30% of the time. In a later analysis, HLA-C alleles had the fewest associated TCRs, DRB1 alleles the most.

This CDR3 contains 14 residues. V lost 5 bases to trimming and J lost 4 bases; unmatched junction nucleotides: 7. CDR1 is SGHRS and CDR2 is YFSETQ in the germline V gene. On this clone itself: Its matching antigen is unknown.

Use of 60 Vbeta and 13 Jbeta primers characterized the PCR. Method: immunoSEQ multiplex PCR; TCRdb's copy keeps in-frame clones and lacks some. This repertoire comprises some 82,000 clones; its ten largest clones make up approximately 1%. The clonotype was recovered from a woman aged 25 to 45 in good health and CMV-seronegative. The chain employs TRBV5-1 and TRBJ1-2; TRBD1 matches 8 bases. Sequencing was performed on PBMCs. The chain's CDR3 is CASRPGQESYGYTF. CDR3 coding DNA: TGCGCCAGCAGACCGGGACAGGAGAGCTATGGCTACACCTTC.